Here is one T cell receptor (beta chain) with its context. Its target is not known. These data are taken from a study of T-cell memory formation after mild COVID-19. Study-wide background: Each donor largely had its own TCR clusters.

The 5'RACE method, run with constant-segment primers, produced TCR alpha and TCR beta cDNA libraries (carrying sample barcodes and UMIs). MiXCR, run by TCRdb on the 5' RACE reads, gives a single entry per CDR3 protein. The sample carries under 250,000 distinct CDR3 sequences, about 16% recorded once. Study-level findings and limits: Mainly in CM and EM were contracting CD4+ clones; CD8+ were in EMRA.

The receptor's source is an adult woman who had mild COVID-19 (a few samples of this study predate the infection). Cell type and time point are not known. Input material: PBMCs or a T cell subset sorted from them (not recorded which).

As DNA, the CDR3 is TGTGCCAGCAGCTTAGCCTCAGGCGATCAGCCCCAGCATTTT. Amino acids: CASSLASGDQPQHF. V is TRBV7-2 and J is TRBJ1-5; no clear D gene. Germline assignment: CDR1 SGHTA and CDR2 FQGNSA. This CDR3 has 14 residues. V was shortened by 0 bases and J by 5 bases, with 8 bases between the two germline ends. The entire variable domain, with the rest obtained from reference TRBV7-2 and TRBJ1-5, is as follows: GAGVSQSPSNKVTEKGKDVELRCDPISGHTALYWYRQSLGQGLEFLIYFQGNSAPDKSGLPSDRFSAERTGGSVSTLTIQRTQQEDSAVYLCASSLASGDQPQHFGDGTRLSIL.